This entry lists 5 T cell receptor beta chains sequenced from one sample in a study of OX40 agonist ivuxolimab in advanced cancers. The protocol was immunoSEQ multiplex PCR, while the TCRdb copy is restricted to in-frame clones and leaves out a portion. The sample lists about 94,000 clones, roughly 88% occurring once. Source: CD4+ or CD8+ T cells sorted from blood, taken in a trial of the OX40 agonist ivuxolimab. The origin of the receptors is an adult with an advanced solid tumor such as melanoma, head and neck, liver or kidney cancer.

This chain joins TRBV4-1 and TRBJ1-1, with 8 nucleotides matching TRBD1. The CDR3 totals 14 residues. Germline V gives CDR1 MGHRA, CDR2 YSYEKL. The V gene end was trimmed by 5 bases and the J gene end by 4 bases; junction bases not matched to a gene: 6. The CDR3 sequence: CASSLQGAGTEAFF. The CDR3 nucleotides read TGCGCCAGCAGCTTGCAGGGGGCGGGCACTGAAGCTTTCTTT.

The V call is TRBV5-1, the J call TRBJ1-2, with TRBD1 matching over 10 bases. J lost 8 bases, V lost 0 bases, and 7 bases had no gene match. There are 15 residues in the CDR3. Germline CDR1 and CDR2: SGHRS and YFSETQ. The DNA of the CDR3 is TGCGCCAGCAGCTTGGGGGACAGGGGTTTGAAGGGCTACACCTTC. Translation gives CASSLGDRGLKGYTF.

This clone showed up just a few times. The V call is TRBV11-2, the J call TRBJ1-5, with 7 bases identical to TRBD1. Trimming cost V 5 bases and J 0 bases; bases outside gene matches: 7. The CDR3 loop spans 16 amino acids. Germline assignment: CDR1 SGHAT and CDR2 FQNNGV. CDR3 sequence reads: CASSPWTGPSNQPQHF. The CDR3 DNA sequence: TGTGCCAGCAGCCCGTGGACAGGACCTAGCAATCAGCCCCAGCATTTT.

Comments on this clone: The same CDR3 arises from other DNA sequences in this sample as well. V usage is TRBV5-1 and J usage is TRBJ1-5; no reliable D call. The V and J ends lost 0 bases and 0 bases respectively, with 7 bases between them. Germline V lookup: CDR1 SGHRS, CDR2 YFSETQ. CDR3 length: 15 amino acids. For the CDR3, the DNA is TGCGCCAGCAGCTTGGACGGTGATAGCAATCAGCCCCAGCATTTT. Its translation is CASSLDGDSNQPQHF.

The chain is built from TRBV7-6 and TRBJ1-1; D possibly corresponds to TRBD1 (5 bases). Germline CDR1 is SGHVS and CDR2 is FNYEAQ. Trimming cost V 1 base and J 10 bases, with 13 bases left between them. CDR3 length: 13 residues. The CDR3 bases are TGTGCCAGCAGCTTAGGGACCGGTACAGGAGCTTTCTTT. Translation gives CASSLGTGTGAFF.